Sequencing of this T cell receptor (beta chain) was carried out in a study of Graves' ophthalmopathy and Graves' hyperthyroidism. On the study more broadly: Peripheral blood (taken before any treatment) was collected at initial diagnosis. Study results and caveats: The majority of expanded thyroid clonotypes above 0.001 frequency also occurred in blood.

In its sample, this clonotype was seen a few times. The antigen is undetermined. The authors amplified TCR beta CDR3 regions from RNA transcripts. A first-round RT-PCR used HTBI primers, followed by a second-round multiplex PCR. TCRdb fed the multiplex PCR reads into MiXCR, producing one record per CDR3 protein. Of 200,000 to 300,000 distinct CDR3 sequences in the sample, less than 55% were seen once. Donors with ophthalmopathy: moderate-to-severe activity, CAS ≥3, NOSPECS ≥4, duration under 3 months. The CDR3 is 12 residues long. Germline CDR1 reads MDHEN; CDR2 reads SYDVKM. V lost 6 bases to trimming and J lost 6 bases, with 9 bases between them.

The sequenced sample consisted of peripheral blood. The chain uses TRBV28 and TRBJ1-5; possibly TRBD1 for D (5 bases). The source is an adult man with Graves' ophthalmopathy. CDR3 in DNA: TGTGCCAGCAGGTCCGGGGGTCAGCCCCAGCATTTT. Its protein is CASRSGGQPQHF.